Below are 5 T cell receptor beta chains sequenced from a single sample in a study of blood T cell repertoires in COVID-19. The assay was immunoSEQ multiplex PCR, and TCRdb's table has in-frame clones only and misses some. The sample lists around 270,000 clones, 80% to 85% occurring once. Material: peripheral blood. The receptors stem from a person aged 70 to 85 with COVID-19, enrolled during active disease.

The chain is built from TRBV28 and TRBJ2-7, with D tentatively TRBD1 (6 bases). CDR1 and CDR2 from the germline V gene are MDHEN and SYDVKM. The CDR3 is made up of 13 amino acids. V dropped 7 bases and J dropped 3 bases, with 13 bases sitting between them. The CDR3 bases are TGTGCCAGCACCCCCGGACAGCACTACGAGCAGTACTTC. Amino acids: CASTPGQHYEQYF.

This clone was seen a single time. The rearrangement joins TRBV6-6 to TRBJ1-6; unclear D gene. V lost 7 bases and J lost 6, with 7 bases in between. This CDR3 comprises 12 residues. Germline CDR1 reads MNHNY; CDR2 reads SVGAGI (reference sequence). In DNA, the CDR3 is TGTGCCAGCACCCTCTTTAATTCACCCCTCCACTTT. Its protein is CASTLFNSPLHF.

Notes on this clone: An end of the junction differs from the germline gene, which may be a read error. The chain uses TRBV9 and TRBJ2-7; TRBD2 might be the D (6 bases). CDR1 and CDR2 (germline): SGDLS, YYNGEE. This CDR3 has 13 residues. Here the CDR3 reads CASSAAPSDGQHF. CDR3 nucleotides: TGTGCCAGCAGCGCAGCCCCTAGCGACGGTCAGCACTTC. Full variable domain (outside the CDR3, taken from reference TRBV9 and TRBJ2-7): DSGVTQTPKHLITATGQRVTLRCSPRSGDLSVYWYQQSLDQGLQFLIQYYNGEERAKGNILERFSAQQFPDLHSELNLSSLELGDSALYFCASSAAPSDGQHFGPGTRLTVT.

The V and J genes are TRBV7-2 and TRBJ2-5; D unresolved. V lost 1 base to trimming and J lost 0 bases, with 3 bases between them. Looked up from germline, CDR1 is SGHTA and CDR2 is FQGNSA. This CDR3 has 13 amino acids. CDR3 nucleotide sequence: TGTGCCAGCAGCTTAGACTACCAAGAGACCCAGTACTTC. Amino acid sequence: CASSLDYQETQYF.

V and J are TRBV5-4 and TRBJ1-1; TRBD1 aligns across 10 bases. Trimming removed 4 bases from V and 0 bases from J; junction bases left unmatched: 9. CDR1 and CDR2 from the germline V gene are SGHNT and YYREEE (reference sequence). This CDR3 contains 17 residues. CDR3 region: CASSPGPGTGVNTEAFF. CDR3 nucleotides: TGTGCCAGCAGCCCCGGTCCCGGGACAGGGGTGAACACTGAAGCTTTCTTT.